This record concerns one T cell receptor (beta chain) sequence. This sample is drawn from a study of blood T cell repertoires in COVID-19. Libraries were prepared by immunoSEQ multiplex PCR; TCRdb keeps only in-frame clonotypes and omits some of them. The sample comprises 100,000 or so clones, roughly 90% of which are singletons, and 7.4% rests with the top ten. Germline V gives CDR1 SGHVS, CDR2 FQNEAQ. V lost 5 bases to trimming and J lost 0 bases, with 10 bases between them. The CDR3 covers 14 residues. The chain carries TRBV7-8 and TRBJ1-1; no definite D call. The receptor's source is a man aged 30 to 39 in a cohort sampled during active COVID-19. Material for sequencing was peripheral blood. CDR3 DNA: TGTGCCAGCAGCCAACAACCAGTGAACACTGAAGCTTTCTTT. Encoded protein: CASSQQPVNTEAFF.